The present T cell receptor (beta chain) was sequenced within a study of CD8+ T cells in alopecia areata (dated by TCRdb to between 2017 and 2018). At the level of the whole study: Treated patients were enrolled in an open-label pilot trial of oral tofacitinib, 5 to 10 mg twice daily, for moderate-to-severe alopecia areata. In both human patients and the C3H/HeJ mouse model, the study applied high-throughput TCRbeta sequencing to look at T cell clonal expansion in alopecia areata. TCRbeta CDR3 regions were amplified by immunoSEQ multiplex PCR using 35 Vbeta forward and 13 Jbeta reverse primers. Tofacitinib was given for 6 to 18 months, followed by 6 months of follow-up off drug to assess delayed response and recurrence. Patients on tofacitinib were biopsied at baseline and after 4 and 24 weeks of treatment, and several of the patients also had a later scalp biopsy. RNA was obtained with the PAXgene miRNA kit for fixed scalp, the miRNeasy kit for PBMCs, and the RNeasy kit for mouse skin. In humans, TCRbeta sequencing was performed on scalp tissue and on sorted CD4+ and CD8+ peripheral blood T cells from healthy controls and from patients with patchy or totalis/universalis alopecia areata. The SALT score, which quantifies the percentage of affected scalp surface area, was used to measure disease severity in treated patients. Scalp clonality was compared across normal scalp (n=4), patchy alopecia areata scalp (n=8), and alopecia totalis/universalis scalp (n=8). Findings and caveats that apply to the study as a whole: Unlike mouse skin, which is dominated by gammadelta T cells, normal human skin has resident alphabeta T cells that are also sequenced, and this complicates analysis of the scalp TCR repertoire. Many expanded lesional clones were found to persist in scalp and blood during tofacitinib treatment, and relapse after treatment cessation may be partly explained by this persistence. Higher clonality and more expanded CD8+ clones were observed in lesional scalp than in normal scalp, particularly in alopecia totalis/universalis, a finding suggestive of antigenic drive. Shared TCR sequences between patients were less evident than in mice, which may be partly attributable to HLA diversity in the patient population. The treated cohort was small, with a single nonresponder, so links between baseline CD8+ expansion and response need larger studies. Scalp clonality and the number of expanded CD8+ clones among the top 100 scalp clones were significantly decreased by tofacitinib.

For this clone: Its antigen remains unidentified. Base quality data are lacking; no much larger clone is found one base away.

The meaning of the sample's time point label: around 29 days on oral tofacitinib. The treatment or condition label here, explained by the study, means: oral pan-JAK inhibitor, 5-10 mg twice daily. Lesional scalp punch biopsies and peripheral blood were obtained from alopecia areata patients. PBMCs were separated by density centrifugation and stained for CD3, CD4 and CD8, after which CD4+ and CD8+ T cells were sorted on a FACSAria. The method behind the library was the immunoSEQ multiplex PCR assay. To provide template for TCR sequencing, every sample had RNA extracted and reverse transcribed into cDNA. First-strand cDNA was synthesized using SuperScript III with a 2:1 mix of oligo-dT and random hexamers. A synthetic immune receptor repertoire was used to assess amplification bias, and residual bias was removed computationally. The original methods were these. After raw reads were preprocessed to remove errors, the CDR3 was defined following IMGT conventions as running from the conserved cysteine to phenylalanine. Clonality was computed as 1 minus the Shannon entropy, with the entropy normalized by log2 of the number of productive unique TCRs. Whether scalp clones were CD4 or CD8 was inferred by matching scalp TCRbeta sequences against CD4 and CD8 repertoires sorted from blood. The clones in this table, taken by TCRdb from immuneACCESS, are in-frame only. Not every clone is retained; where verified, under half of the shortfall comes from an unresolved V gene, and the cause of the rest is unknown. That table is the source of V, J and clone size, and D and trimming were worked out from the DNA. This sample has tens of thousands of clones in its table, and roughly 65% of those were observed once. 20% to 25% of the sample goes to the ten largest clones.

The input for sequencing was CD8+ T cells sorted from blood, taken at week 4, from a patient treated with tofacitinib. This TCR was sampled from a human donor with alopecia areata.

The base sequence is TGTGCCAGCAGTTACTCGGACGGGGAAGAGACCCAGTACTTC. Its product reads: CASSYSDGEETQYF. The chain links TRBV6-6 with TRBJ2-5; D gene: possibly TRBD2, on 5 matching bases. V sheds 0 bases and J sheds 3 bases, leaving 8 bases between their ends. The CDR3 spans 14 residues, from the cysteine through the phenylalanine. The kept DNA is CDR3 alone, 42 bases in frame from the first base. Looking up the germline V gene (reference sequence) yields CDR1 MNHNY and CDR2 SVGAGI.